This TCR beta chain was found in a study of T cell responses to AZD1222 COVID-19 vaccine. The germline gives CDR1 LNHDA, CDR2 SQIVND (reference sequence). V was clipped by 6 bases and J by 1 base, with 9 bases between them. CDR3 length: 13 residues. Data came from immunoSEQ multiplex PCR; TCRdb stores just in-frame clones and leaves some out. The profile covers about 92,000 clones, with 88% appearing a single time and 10% taken by the ten largest. The material was peripheral blood, obtained on day 0 of MenACWY control vaccination. The source is an adult in good health. This chain uses TRBV19 with TRBJ2-5, with D maybe TRBD2 (5 bases). The DNA for the CDR3 is TGTGCCAGTAGCGGGGTTTCCCAAGAGACCCAGTACTTC. Protein sequence: CASSGVSQETQYF.